The clone carrying this T cell receptor beta chain occurred once. Per the study methods: Estimated nucleated cell counts came from reference gene primer amplification. This table comes from immunoSEQ multiplex PCR, and its TCRdb copy is limited to in-frame clones, with some not included. The V and J calls and the clone size are those of that table, but D and trimming were determined from the DNA. The sample lists over 75,000 clones, almost 80% seen once, with 15% to 20% in the top ten. The data stem from a study of blood T cell repertoires in COVID-19. Across the whole study: There were acute and convalescent COVID-19 samples, and they came from the United States, Italy and Spain. PBMCs, B-cell-depleted T cells, or T cells provided the cDNA or gDNA that made up the material.

Per the germline V gene, CDR1 is MNHEY and CDR2 is SVGAGI. V trimming: 9 bases; J trimming: 1 base; junction bases outside the gene matches: 10. The CDR3 consists of 15 residues. Sequenced sample: peripheral blood. This receptor was obtained from a human donor in a cohort sampled during active COVID-19. The chain couples TRBV6-5 to TRBJ1-1; TRBD1 agrees at 8 bases. CDR3: CASRVDRAQNTEAFF. The CDR3 DNA is TGTGCCAGTAGGGTGGACAGGGCCCAGAACACTGAAGCTTTCTTT.